One sample yielded the 25 T cell receptor beta chains listed below, sequenced in a study of blood T cell repertoires in COVID-19. The data were produced by immunoSEQ multiplex PCR, yet TCRdb's version contains in-frame clones alone and is incomplete. The sample comprises approximately 210,000 clones, roughly 82% of which are singletons, and approximately 12% rests with the top ten. Sequences were obtained from peripheral blood. The receptors were sampled from a woman aged 40 to 50 with acute or convalescent COVID-19.

This chain connects TRBV7-9 to TRBJ2-5; the D gene is possibly TRBD2 (5 bases). Germline CDR1 SEHNR, CDR2 FQNEAQ (reference sequence). This CDR3 has 16 residues. Trimming removed 3 bases from V and 5 bases from J, with 19 bases in between. The CDR3 DNA is TGTGCCAGCAGCTTTGCCCAAGCGGTCTATGAGGAGACCCAGTACTTC. Translating it yields CASSFAQAVYEETQYF.

The chain couples TRBV10-3 to TRBJ1-3; D uncertain. The V end lost 8 bases, the J end lost 5 bases, and 7 bases lay between the germline ends. The CDR3 sequence is 11 residues long. The germline V gene has CDR1 ENHRY and CDR2 SYGVKD. The CDR3 reads CAIAMRNTIYF. The CDR3 DNA sequence: TGTGCCATCGCTATGAGAAACACCATATATTTT.

On this clone itself: The sample holds other DNA sequences that translate to the same CDR3. The V gene is TRBV12-3 or TRBV12-4, the J gene TRBJ1-2; D perhaps matches TRBD1 (6 bases). This CDR3 is built from 13 residues. The V end lost 6 bases, the J end lost 4 bases, and 12 bases lay between the germline ends. CDR3 loop: CASRRGQLYGYTF. CDR3 bases: TGTGCCAGCAGACGCGGACAGCTCTATGGCTACACCTTC.

This clone appeared a few times. The chain combines TRBV5-1 with TRBJ1-1; 10 bases match TRBD1. The CDR3 loop spans 15 amino acids. The ends lost 3 bases at V and 0 bases at J; junction bases unmatched: 2. From germline, CDR1 is SGHRS and CDR2 YFSETQ. The CDR3, as DNA: TGCGCCAGCAGCTCAGGACAGGGGGTGAACACTGAAGCTTTCTTT. This translates into CASSSGQGVNTEAFF.

The V call is TRBV7-2, the J call TRBJ2-7; D gene unclear. The CDR3 length is 13 residues. From germline, CDR1 is SGHTA and CDR2 FQGNSA. V was shortened by 4 bases and J by 0 bases, with 7 bases between the two germline ends. The CDR3 region has the DNA TGTGCCAGCAGCTATTACACCTCCTACGAGCAGTACTTC. Its protein is CASSYYTSYEQYF.

This CDR3 is CASGLISTGGYDQPQHF. In DNA, the CDR3 is TGTGCTAGTGGTTTAATCTCGACAGGGGGTTACGATCAGCCCCAGCATTTT. The gene calls are TRBV12-5 and TRBJ1-5; TRBD1 agrees at 9 bases. The CDR3 is 17 residues long. Losses at the gene ends were 3 bases for V and 5 bases for J; bases not matched to a gene: 11. Germline V gives CDR1 LGHNT, CDR2 FRNRAP. Variable domain in full (rest from reference TRBV12-5 and TRBJ1-5): DARVTQTPRHKVTEMGQEVTMRCQPILGHNTVFWYRQTMMQGLELLAYFRNRAPLDDSGMPKDRFSAEMPDATLATLKIQPSEPRDSAVYFCASGLISTGGYDQPQHFGDGTRLSIL.

This clone showed up just a few times. The DNA for the CDR3 is TGTGCCAGCAGTCCACCCACTAGCGGGATCTACTACGAGCAGTACTTC. The encoded protein is CASSPPTSGIYYEQYF. V and J are TRBV6-2 or TRBV6-3 and TRBJ2-7, with 10 positions matching TRBD2. Trimming at V came to 5 bases and at J to 3 bases, leaving 10 bases not matched to a gene. The CDR3 is made up of 16 amino acids. From germline, CDR1 is MNHEY and CDR2 SVGEGT.

This clone was found once. The V gene is TRBV12-5, the J gene TRBJ2-3, with D uncertain. There are 13 residues in the CDR3. V lost 0 bases and J lost 4, with 5 bases in between. Germline CDR1 reads LGHNT; CDR2 reads FRNRAP. Written as DNA, the CDR3 is TGTGCTAGTGGTTTGGTGGCCCCAGATACGCAGTATTTT. Amino acid sequence: CASGLVAPDTQYF.

The table lists this clone with a count of one. The J gene is TRBJ2-3, the V gene TRBV4-3, with 10 bases identical to TRBD2. The CDR3 has 18 amino acids. Germline trimming cut 0 bases from V and 2 bases from J; bases unmatched to any gene: 8. Germline-derived CDR1 and CDR2 are LGHNA and YSLEER. CDR3 amino acids: CASSQDLTSGISTDTQYF. CDR3 coding DNA: TGCGCCAGCAGCCAAGATCTTACTAGCGGGATATCCACAGATACGCAGTATTTT.

This sequence joins TRBV7-6 and TRBJ2-3; 13 bases map to TRBD2. The ends lost 5 bases at V and 6 bases at J; junction bases unmatched: 11. This CDR3 is 17 amino acids long. From germline, CDR1 is SGHVS and CDR2 FNYEAQ. The CDR3 nucleotides read TGTGCCAGCAGCGCCCCCCCGGGACTAGCGGGAACTGATACGCAGTATTTT. It specifies CASSAPPGLAGTDTQYF.

The CDR3 region has the DNA TGTGCCAGCAGCCCCATGGGAGGGGTCACCGGGGAGCTGTTTTTT. Translating gives CASSPMGGVTGELFF. V gene TRBV9 combines with J gene TRBJ2-2, with 7 bases identical to TRBD2. Trimming took 4 bases from V and 4 from J; bases not matched to a gene: 7. This CDR3 spans 15 amino acids. Germline CDR1 SGDLS, CDR2 YYNGEE.

This clone was seen once. The chain couples TRBV5-1 to TRBJ2-7; D unclear. There are 16 residues in the CDR3. V lost 1 base to trimming and J lost 0 bases, with 14 bases between them. CDR1 is SGHRS and CDR2 is YFSETQ in the germline V gene. This chain's CDR3 is CASSLSLDRSSYEQYF. Here the CDR3 DNA reads TGCGCCAGCAGCTTGTCCCTAGATAGAAGCTCCTACGAGCAGTACTTC.

The chain couples TRBV30 to TRBJ1-2; 9 bases agree with TRBD1. Germline V gives CDR1 GTSNPN, CDR2 SVGIG (reference sequence). CDR3 length: 13 residues. J lost 4 bases, V lost 4 bases, and 4 bases had no gene match. The CDR3 loop is CAWTRGQGYGYTF. The CDR3 coding sequence is TGTGCCTGGACCAGGGGACAGGGCTATGGCTACACCTTC.

This chain joins TRBV10-3 and TRBJ2-2; 8 positions match TRBD1. Germline lookup yields CDR1 ENHRY and CDR2 SYGVKD. V trimming: 4 bases; J trimming: 4 bases; junction bases outside the gene matches: 5. This CDR3 region has 15 residues. The CDR3 coding sequence is TGTGCCATCAGTGGGGGGACAGGACCCACCGGGGAGCTGTTTTTT. Residues: CAISGGTGPTGELFF.

This clone was found once. This chain links TRBV18 with TRBJ1-2; 12 positions match TRBD1. V lost 3 bases to trimming and J lost 4 bases; unmatched junction nucleotides: 6. This CDR3 has 16 residues. Per the germline V gene, CDR1 is KGHSH and CDR2 is LQKENI. DNA for the CDR3: TGTGCCAGCTCACCCCCGGGACAGGGGGCGGGCTATGGCTACACCTTC. This gives the protein CASSPPGQGAGYGYTF. Full variable domain (remainder filled in from reference TRBV18 and TRBJ1-2): NAGVMQNPRHLVRRRGQEARLRCSPMKGHSHVYWYRQLPEEGLKFMVYLQKENIIDESGMPKERFSAEFPKEGPSILRIQQVVRGDSAAYFCASSPPGQGAGYGYTFGSGTRLTVV.

CDR3 region: CASSGTPKETQYF. CDR3 sequence (DNA): TGTGCCAGCAGCGGGACTCCGAAAGAGACCCAGTACTTC. V is TRBV9 and J is TRBJ2-5; tentatively, D is TRBD2 (5 bases). The CDR3 covers 13 residues. Germline V gene data show CDR1 as SGDLS and CDR2 as YYNGEE. Trimming cost V 3 bases and J 3 bases, with 9 bases left between them.

This chain links TRBV4-1 with TRBJ1-1; TRBD1 matches at 10 bases. CDR3 length equals 15 residues. Germline values: CDR1 MGHRA, CDR2 YSYEKL. After removal of 3 bases from V and 5 bases from J, the junction contained 6 bases not matched to a gene. Here the CDR3 DNA reads TGCGCCAGCAGCCACCGACAGGGGGCGCGAACTGAAGCTTTCTTT. Translating it yields CASSHRQGARTEAFF.

This chain links TRBV6-5 with TRBJ2-2; a possible D gene is TRBD1 (6 bases). The CDR3 runs to 14 residues. Per germline, CDR1 MNHEY and CDR2 SVGAGI. V was trimmed by 6 bases and J by 4 bases, leaving 12 bases between them. CDR3 nucleotides: TGTGCCAGCAGCTCAACAGGGACCACCGGGGAGCTGTTTTTT. Its protein is CASSSTGTTGELFF.

The chain joins TRBV3-1 (or the pseudogene TRBV3-2) to TRBJ2-7, with 8 bases that match TRBD2. This CDR3 contains 15 residues. Germline-derived CDR1 and CDR2 are LGHDT and YNNKEL (reference sequence). After removal of 5 bases from V and 1 base from J, the junction contained 7 bases not matched to a gene. In DNA form, the CDR3 reads TGTGCCAGCAGCAAGGGAATAGCGGGGTCCTACGAGCAGTACTTC. Translated, it gives CASSKGIAGSYEQYF.

This clone was detected only a few times. The rearrangement uses TRBV4-3 and TRBJ2-1, with 9 bases identical to TRBD2. Unmatched junction bases numbered 8, after V lost 6 bases and J lost 8 bases. This CDR3 spans 14 amino acids. The germline V gene encodes CDR1 LGHNA and CDR2 YSLEER. CDR3 sequence reads: CASRLTSGGDEQFF. CDR3 bases: TGCGCCAGCAGACTGACTAGCGGAGGCGATGAGCAGTTCTTC.

This chain joins TRBV27 and TRBJ1-5, with 10 nucleotides matching TRBD1. V gave up 5 bases and J gave up 2 bases; unmatched junction bases: 12. The CDR3 runs to 18 residues. Germline CDR1 reads MNHEY; CDR2 reads SMNVEV (reference sequence). CDR3 sequence (DNA): TGTGCCAGCAGTCCTGACAGGGGGCTTTTTACGGGCAATCAGCCCCAGCATTTT. The encoded protein is CASSPDRGLFTGNQPQHF.

In this sample, this clone turned up once. The rearrangement uses TRBV19 and TRBJ2-7; 7 bases line up with TRBD1. This CDR3 has 15 residues. The V segment lost 5 bases and the J segment 3 bases; nucleotides outside the gene matches: 10. CDR1 is LNHDA and CDR2 is SQIVND in the germline V gene (reference sequence). CDR3 sequence: CASSVDRAPGYEQYF. CDR3 bases: TGTGCCAGTAGTGTTGACAGGGCCCCAGGCTACGAGCAGTACTTC.

This chain joins TRBV6-6 and TRBJ1-1, with 7 bases lining up with TRBD1. The CDR3 is 17 amino acids. Germline lookup yields CDR1 MNHNY and CDR2 SVGAGI (reference sequence). V lost 5 bases, J lost 0 bases, and 12 bases stayed unmatched. In DNA form, the CDR3 reads TGTGCCAGCAGTCAACAGACAGGGATACTCATGAACACTGAAGCTTTCTTT. Translating it yields CASSQQTGILMNTEAFF.

The chain couples TRBV12-5 to TRBJ2-7, with TRBD1 matching over 8 bases. The length of the CDR3 is 15 residues. The V gene's germline CDR1 is LGHNT and CDR2 FRNRAP. V dropped 1 base and J dropped 4; count of bases not matched to a gene: 6. Here the CDR3 DNA reads TGTGCTAGTGGTTTGGAACGGGGACAGGTTTACGAGCAGTACTTC. Amino acid sequence: CASGLERGQVYEQYF.

This chain links TRBV5-1 with TRBJ2-1, with a possible D match to TRBD2 (5 bases). This CDR3 is 15 amino acids long. V lost 0 bases to trimming and J lost 5 bases, with 12 bases between them. Looked up from germline, CDR1 is SGHRS and CDR2 is YFSETQ. The CDR3 DNA sequence: TGCGCCAGCAGCTTGGAACGGGGTTGGAACAATGAGCAGTTCTTC. Amino acids: CASSLERGWNNEQFF.